The text below deals with one TCR beta chain. This entry belongs to a study of OX40 agonist ivuxolimab in advanced cancers. Study information: Patients received ivuxolimab, an intravenous treatment, every 2 weeks at 0.01 to 10 mg/kg.

The CDR3 sequence is 13 residues long. V gave up 0 bases and J gave up 8 bases, with 9 bases separating them. Germline lookup yields CDR1 SGDLS and CDR2 YYNGEE. Data came from immunoSEQ multiplex PCR; TCRdb stores just in-frame clones and leaves some out. The sample has over 30,000 clones, almost 85% seen once; the top ten hold about 2%. The sample here was CD4+ or CD8+ T cells sorted from blood, taken in a trial of the OX40 agonist ivuxolimab. V gene TRBV9 combines with J gene TRBJ1-3, with D possibly matching TRBD1 (5 bases). This receptor was identified in an adult with an advanced solid tumor such as melanoma, head and neck, liver or kidney cancer. CDR3 coding DNA: TGTGCCAGCAGCGTAGCTCTGGGGGACACCATATATTTT. Translating gives CASSVALGDTIYF.